The next 3 T cell receptor beta chains were all read from a single sample in a study of tumor and adjacent non-tumor tissue in lung cancer (dated 2018 in TCRdb). RNA was isolated from bulk unsorted tissue, and RNA quality was assessed with a NanoDrop ND-1000 and an Agilent 2100. Normal lung samples were distant non-tumor tissue taken more than 3 cm from the tumor edge. Libraries were built with multiplex PCR. Sequencing was carried out with an Illumina HiSeq 2500. TCRbeta libraries were constructed through three rounds of nested PCR with primers (Table S4) according to protocols modified from ARM-PCR. TCRdb trimmed public reads at Q25 via fastp, called clones via MiXCR and kept in-frame beta chains. CDR3 protein duplicates are merged, each entry listing the most common genes and DNA. The sample includes tens of thousands of distinct CDR3 sequences, with around 67% observed a single time. The leading ten clones occupy around a fifth of the sample.

Sequencing was done on a sample of distant non-tumor lung tissue. These TCRs come from a middle-aged woman with non-small cell lung cancer.

This clonotype was detected ten times or more. V usage is TRBV14 and J usage is TRBJ2-1; D call uncertain. This CDR3 contains 14 residues. Per germline, CDR1 SGHDN and CDR2 FVKESK. The germline V and J ends were trimmed by 0 bases and 3 bases, with 6 bases remaining between them. The chain's CDR3 is CASSQELVYNEQFF. The CDR3 nucleotides read TGTGCCAGCAGCCAAGAGCTAGTCTACAATGAGCAGTTCTTC.

In regard to this clonotype: The CDR3 end shows no conserved phenylalanine or tryptophan, and so a read error is likely. The chain carries TRBV11-2 and TRBJ2-1; 10 nucleotides align to TRBD2. The CDR3 is made up of 18 amino acids. J was trimmed by 10 bases and V by 4 bases; bases with no gene match: 19. Germline CDR1 and CDR2: SGHAT and FQNNGV. As DNA, the CDR3 is TGTGCCAGCAGCTCGCGCACCGTAGCTAGCGGGGGACTAAGGGAGCAGTTCATC. Translating gives CASSSRTVASGGLREQFI.

To note about this clonotype: An end of the junction does not agree with germline; a read error may underlie this. The chain joins TRBV14 to TRBJ2-1; 10 nucleotides match TRBD2. Looked up from germline, CDR1 is SGHDN and CDR2 is FVKESK. The length of the CDR3 is 14 residues. Written as DNA, the CDR3 is TGCGCCAGCAGCCAAGTAGCGGGGGGAAATGAGCAGTTCTTC. Encoded protein: CASSQVAGGNEQFF.